The present T cell receptor beta chain was sequenced within a study of vaccination effects on CD4 cells after COVID-19. Using immunoSEQ multiplex PCR, the repertoire was profiled, and TCRdb retains in-frame clones only, with some absent. The profile shows 75,000 or so clones, roughly 80% of them singletons. The ViraFEST assay expanded antigen-specific CD4+ T cells with viral peptide pools before sequencing. When less than 13 days of culture had elapsed, CD4+ T cells were isolated. The vaccine given was either BNT162b2 or mRNA-1273, in two doses. Roughly 1.8 million PBMC per well received about 9.6 IU/ml IL-2 and around 11 ug/ml peptides in culture. In regard to this clone: Its matching antigen is unknown.

This sample comprised CD4+ T cells from PBMCs cultured with HCoV-OC43 spike peptides, obtained after COVID-19 vaccination. The sample's subset: HCoV-OC43 spike overlapping peptide pool stimulation. The TCR comes from a human donor who received a COVID-19 vaccine.

The CDR3 DNA sequence: TGTGCCAGCAGCCCCGGGACAGTCTATGGCTACACCTTC. Translated, it gives CASSPGTVYGYTF. V and J are TRBV7-2 and TRBJ1-2, with 7 nucleotides matching TRBD1. Trimming at V came to 5 bases and at J to 4 bases, leaving 4 bases not matched to a gene. The CDR3 is made up of 13 amino acids. Germline V gene lookup returns CDR1 SGHTA and CDR2 FQGNSA. The full variable domain, completed using reference TRBV7-2 and TRBJ1-2, is GAGVSQSPSNKVTEKGKDVELRCDPISGHTALYWYRQSLGQGLEFLIYFQGNSAPDKSGLPSDRFSAERTGGSVSTLTIQRTQQEDSAVYLCASSPGTVYGYTFGSGTRLTVV.